This is a list of T cell receptor beta chains from one sample in a study of OX40 agonist ivuxolimab in advanced cancers. Assay: immunoSEQ multiplex PCR; the TCRdb copy retains only in-frame clones and omits some. The sample lists about 55,000 clones; roughly 86% were seen once. This material consisted of CD4+ or CD8+ T cells sorted from blood, taken in a trial of the OX40 agonist ivuxolimab. The receptors were sampled from an adult with an advanced solid tumor such as melanoma, head and neck, liver or kidney cancer. The CDR3 runs from the conserved cysteine through the conserved F or W. The order of the fields is D gene, clone size, CDR3 length, J gene, V gene, CDR3 protein, CDR3 DNA. The D gene is left open where the match is weak. Where a row states a size, it is once, few, many or the class of an expanded clone; other rows omit it.

D: TRBD1
size: NA
length: 16
J: TRBJ2-2
V: TRBV5-1
CDR3: CASSTGQGIRTGELFF
DNA: TGCGCCAGCAGCACGGGACAGGGGATAAGGACCGGGGAGCTGTTTTTT

D: NA
size: NA
length: 13
J: TRBJ2-1
V: TRBV29-1
CDR3: CSAGPPHTNEQFF
DNA: TGCAGCGCCGGGCCCCCCCACACGAATGAGCAGTTCTTC

D: NA
size: NA
length: 14
J: TRBJ2-7
V: TRBV6-6
CDR3: CASSMSGAGYEQYF
DNA: TGTGCCAGCAGTATGTCGGGGGCGGGCTACGAGCAGTACTTC

D: NA
size: NA
length: 14
J: TRBJ2-1
V: TRBV11-3
CDR3: CASSLTQDYNEQFF
DNA: TGTGCCAGCAGCCTAACCCAGGACTACAATGAGCAGTTCTTC

D: NA
size: NA
length: 14
J: TRBJ1-1
V: TRBV19
CDR3: CASSIGARGREAFF
DNA: TGTGCCAGTAGTATCGGAGCGAGGGGCCGTGAAGCTTTCTTT

D: NA
size: NA
length: 15
J: TRBJ2-2
V: TRBV18
CDR3: CASSPPEGNTGELFF
DNA: TGTGCCAGCTCACCACCGGAGGGGAACACCGGGGAGCTGTTTTTT

D: TRBD1
size: NA
length: 14
J: TRBJ1-5
V: TRBV18
CDR3: CASSRTGGDQPQHF
DNA: TGTGCCAGCTCAAGGACAGGTGGCGATCAGCCCCAGCATTTT

D: NA
size: NA
length: 15
J: TRBJ1-4
V: TRBV11-2
CDR3: CASSLDRWSGEKLFF
DNA: TGTGCCAGCAGCTTAGATCGGTGGTCGGGTGAAAAACTGTTTTTT

D: TRBD2
size: NA
length: 15
J: TRBJ2-7
V: TRBV15
CDR3: CATSSPPSGTYEQYF
DNA: TGTGCCACCAGCAGTCCCCCTAGCGGGACCTACGAGCAGTACTTC

D: TRBD2
size: once
length: 14
J: TRBJ2-3
V: TRBV19
CDR3: CASSIANAGRTQYF
DNA: TGTGCCAGTAGTATCGCCAACGCCGGGAGGACGCAGTATTTT